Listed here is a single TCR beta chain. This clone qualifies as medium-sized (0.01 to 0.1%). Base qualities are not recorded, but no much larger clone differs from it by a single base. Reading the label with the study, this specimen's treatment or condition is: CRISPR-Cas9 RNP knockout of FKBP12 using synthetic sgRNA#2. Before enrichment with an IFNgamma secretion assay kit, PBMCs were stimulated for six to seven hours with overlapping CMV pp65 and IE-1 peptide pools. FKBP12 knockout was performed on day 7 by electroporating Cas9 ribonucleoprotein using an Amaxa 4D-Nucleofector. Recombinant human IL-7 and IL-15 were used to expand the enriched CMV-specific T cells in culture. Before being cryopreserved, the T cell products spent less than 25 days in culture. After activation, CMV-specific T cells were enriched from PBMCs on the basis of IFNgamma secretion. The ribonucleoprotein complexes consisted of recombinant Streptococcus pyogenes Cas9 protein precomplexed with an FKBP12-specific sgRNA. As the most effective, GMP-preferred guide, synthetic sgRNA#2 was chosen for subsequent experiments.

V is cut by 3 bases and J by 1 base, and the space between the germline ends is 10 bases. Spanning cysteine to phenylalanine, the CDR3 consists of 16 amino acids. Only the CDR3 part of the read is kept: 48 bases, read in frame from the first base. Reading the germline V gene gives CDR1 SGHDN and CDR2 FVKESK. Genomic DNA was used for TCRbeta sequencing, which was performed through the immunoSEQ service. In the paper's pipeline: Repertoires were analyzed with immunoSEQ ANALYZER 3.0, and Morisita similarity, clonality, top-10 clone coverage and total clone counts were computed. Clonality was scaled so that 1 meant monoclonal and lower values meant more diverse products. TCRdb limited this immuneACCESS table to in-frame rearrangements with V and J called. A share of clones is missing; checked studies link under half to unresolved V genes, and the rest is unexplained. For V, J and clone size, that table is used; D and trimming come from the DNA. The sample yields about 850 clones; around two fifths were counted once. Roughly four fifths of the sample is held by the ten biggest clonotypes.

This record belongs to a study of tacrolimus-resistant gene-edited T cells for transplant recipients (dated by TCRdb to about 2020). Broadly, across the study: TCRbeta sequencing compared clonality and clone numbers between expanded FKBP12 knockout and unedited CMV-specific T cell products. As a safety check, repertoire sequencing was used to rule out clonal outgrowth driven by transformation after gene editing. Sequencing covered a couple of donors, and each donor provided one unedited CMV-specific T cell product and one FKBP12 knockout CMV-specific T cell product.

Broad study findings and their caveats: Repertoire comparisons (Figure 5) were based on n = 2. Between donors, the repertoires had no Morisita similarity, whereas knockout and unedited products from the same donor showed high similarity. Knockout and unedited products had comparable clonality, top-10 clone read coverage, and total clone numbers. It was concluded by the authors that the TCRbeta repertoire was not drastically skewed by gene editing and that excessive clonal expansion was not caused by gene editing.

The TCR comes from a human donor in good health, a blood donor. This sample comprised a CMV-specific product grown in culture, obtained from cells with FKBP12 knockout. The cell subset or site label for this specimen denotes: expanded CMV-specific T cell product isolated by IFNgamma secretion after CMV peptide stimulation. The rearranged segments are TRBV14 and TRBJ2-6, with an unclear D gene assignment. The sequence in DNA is TGTGCCAGCAGCCATGTACAGTCGTCTGGGGCCAACGTCCTGACTTTC. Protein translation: CASSHVQSSGANVLTF.